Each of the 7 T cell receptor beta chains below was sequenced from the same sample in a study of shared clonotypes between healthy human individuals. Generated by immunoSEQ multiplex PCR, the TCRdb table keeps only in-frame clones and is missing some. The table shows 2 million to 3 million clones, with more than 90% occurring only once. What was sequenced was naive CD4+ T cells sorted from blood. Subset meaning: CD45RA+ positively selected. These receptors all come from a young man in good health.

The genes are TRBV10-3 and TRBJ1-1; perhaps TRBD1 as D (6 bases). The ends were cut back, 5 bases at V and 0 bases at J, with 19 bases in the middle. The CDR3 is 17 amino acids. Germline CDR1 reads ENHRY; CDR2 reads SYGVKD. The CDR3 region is CAISTGISGAMNTEAFF. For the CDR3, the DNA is TGTGCCATCAGTACAGGAATATCGGGGGCGATGAACACTGAAGCTTTCTTT.

The CDR3 nucleotides read TGTGCCAGCAGTAGTAGGGACAGGGCCGCCGGGGAGCTGTTTTTT. Its protein product is CASSSRDRAAGELFF. V and J are TRBV7-2 and TRBJ2-2; 9 bases align to TRBD1. The germline V gene encodes CDR1 SGHTA and CDR2 FQGNSA. Trimming removed 6 bases from V and 6 bases from J; junction bases left unmatched: 8. This CDR3 region has 15 residues.

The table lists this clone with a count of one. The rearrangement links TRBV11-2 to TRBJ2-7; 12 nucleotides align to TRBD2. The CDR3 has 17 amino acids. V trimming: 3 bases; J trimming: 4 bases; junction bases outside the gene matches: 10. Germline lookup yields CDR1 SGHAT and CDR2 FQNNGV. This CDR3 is CASSFVLAGGTRYEQYF. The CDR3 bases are TGTGCCAGCAGCTTTGTTCTAGCGGGAGGGACCAGGTACGAGCAGTACTTC.

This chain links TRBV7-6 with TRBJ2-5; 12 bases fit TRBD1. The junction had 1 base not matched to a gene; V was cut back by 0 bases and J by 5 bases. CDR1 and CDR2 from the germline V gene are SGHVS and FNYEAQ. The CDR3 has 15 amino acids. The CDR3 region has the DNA TGTGCCAGCAGCTTAGCCGGGACAGGGGGCGAGACCCAGTACTTC. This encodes CASSLAGTGGETQYF.

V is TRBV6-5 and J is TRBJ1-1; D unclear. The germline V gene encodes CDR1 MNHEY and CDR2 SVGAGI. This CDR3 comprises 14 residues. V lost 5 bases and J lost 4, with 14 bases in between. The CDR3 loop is CASSHEGWLTEAFF. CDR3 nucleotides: TGTGCCAGCAGTCACGAAGGTTGGCTCACTGAAGCTTTCTTT.

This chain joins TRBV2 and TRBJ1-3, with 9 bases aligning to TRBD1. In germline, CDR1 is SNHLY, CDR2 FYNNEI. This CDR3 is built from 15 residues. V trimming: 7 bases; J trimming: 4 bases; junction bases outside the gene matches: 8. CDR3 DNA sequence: TGTGCCAGCACCCCACAGGGGGCTTCGGGAAACACCATATATTTT. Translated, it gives CASTPQGASGNTIYF. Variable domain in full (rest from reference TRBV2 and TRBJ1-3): EPEVTQTPSHQVTQMGQEVILRCVPISNHLYFYWYRQILGQKVEFLVSFYNNEISEKSEIFDDQFSVERPDGSNFTLKIRSTKLEDSAMYFCASTPQGASGNTIYFGEGSWLTVV.

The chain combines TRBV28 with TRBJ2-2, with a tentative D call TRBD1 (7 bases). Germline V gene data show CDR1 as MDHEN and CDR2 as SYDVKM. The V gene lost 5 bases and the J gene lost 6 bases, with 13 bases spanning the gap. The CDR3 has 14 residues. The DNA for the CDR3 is TGTGCCAGCAGTCCACAGGGGAGGTCCGGGGAGCTGTTTTTT. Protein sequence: CASSPQGRSGELFF. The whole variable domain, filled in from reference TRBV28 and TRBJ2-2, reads DVKVTQSSRYLVKRTGEKVFLECVQDMDHENMFWYRQDPGLGLRLIYFSYDVKMKEKGDIPEGYSVSREKKERFSLILESASTNQTSMYLCASSPQGRSGELFFGEGSRLTVL.